The rows below give T cell receptor beta chains drawn from one sample of a study of vaccination and CD4 T cells after COVID-19. The antigens of these receptors remain unknown. A single record per CDR3 protein comes from TCRdb applying MiXCR to the PCR reads. The table lists about 6,400 distinct CDR3 sequences, nearly 50% of them singletons. The sequenced sample was CD4+ T cells from blood, cultured in vitro. These receptors were obtained from a human donor in good health. The CDR3 runs from the conserved cysteine through the conserved F or W. The order of the fields is clone size, D gene, V gene, J gene, CDR3 protein, CDR3 DNA. The D gene is left open where the match is weak. Clone size is given for some rows only: seen once, a few or many times, or a class if the clone is expanded.

-,-,TRBV14,TRBJ1-2,CASSFYVGDGYTF,TGTGCCAGCAGCTTCTACGTGGGGGATGGCTACACCTTC
-,-,TRBV2,TRBJ2-3,CASSDGRGPDTQYF,TGTGCCAGCAGTGATGGGCGTGGCCCAGATACGCAGTATTTT
-,-,TRBV7-2,TRBJ2-3,CASSFQDYRDTQYF,TGTGCCAGCAGCTTCCAGGACTACCGAGATACGCAGTATTTT
-,-,TRBV7-2,TRBJ2-7,CASSLIRARYEQYF,TGTGCCAGCAGCTTAATCAGGGCCCGGTACGAGCAGTACTTC
-,TRBD2,TRBV20-1,TRBJ2-1,CSARGLAGGVEQFF,TGCAGTGCTAGGGGACTAGCGGGAGGGGTTGAGCAGTTCTTC
-,-,TRBV12-3/TRBV12-4,TRBJ1-6,CASRMTGANSPLHF,TGTGCCAGCAGGATGACAGGAGCCAATTCACCCCTCCACTTT
-,-,TRBV15,TRBJ1-5,CATRLGRDDQPQHF,TGTGCCACCAGATTAGGAAGGGATGATCAGCCCCAGCATTTT
few,-,TRBV20-1,TRBJ1-6,CSARTGRNNSPLHF,TGCAGTGCTAGAACAGGGAGGAATAATTCACCCCTCCACTTT
-,-,TRBV10-3,TRBJ2-1,CAIMAGAGNEQFF,TGTGCCATCATGGCAGGGGCGGGCAATGAGCAGTTCTTC
-,TRBD1,TRBV7-6,TRBJ1-1,CASSNRGGDTEAFF,TGTGCCAGCAGTAACAGGGGAGGGGACACTGAAGCTTTCTTT
-,TRBD1,TRBV12-3/TRBV12-4,TRBJ1-1,CASSLGTVLTEAFF,TGTGCCAGCAGTTTGGGGACAGTACTCACTGAAGCTTTCTTT
once,TRBD1,TRBV25-1,TRBJ2-7,CASSLTAGTASYEQYF,TGTGCCAGCAGTCTAACCGCCGGGACAGCCTCCTACGAGCAGTACTTC
few,TRBD1,TRBV4-1,TRBJ1-1,CASSQEGRAGGFPEAFF,TGCGCCAGCAGCCAAGAAGGGCGCGCAGGGGGCTTCCCTGAAGCTTTCTTT
-,-,TRBV7-8,TRBJ2-7,CASSLATFHYEQYF,TGTGCCAGCAGCTTAGCAACTTTCCACTACGAGCAGTACTTC
-,-,TRBV27,TRBJ1-5,CASSKRPSNQPQHF,TGTGCCAGCAGCAAAAGGCCAAGCAATCAGCCCCAGCATTTT
-,TRBD2,TRBV6-1,TRBJ2-1,CASNPILGLAGVNEQFF,TGTGCCAGCAATCCAATATTGGGACTAGCGGGAGTGAATGAGCAGTTCTTC
few,-,TRBV27,TRBJ2-1,CASSFRPGLGGNEQFF,TGTGCCAGCAGTTTCCGACCGGGACTGGGAGGTAATGAGCAGTTCTTC
few,-,TRBV14,TRBJ1-6,CASSPYGGRRDSPLHF,TGTGCCAGCAGCCCCTACGGGGGGCGTAGGGATTCACCCCTCCACTTT
-,-,TRBV4-3,TRBJ2-5,CASSQDWGGLLETQYF,TGCGCCAGCAGCCAAGATTGGGGGGGGCTTTTAGAGACCCAGTACTTC
-,-,TRBV7-2,TRBJ1-2,CASSSSINMDGYGYTF,TGTGCCAGCAGCTCATCAATAAACATGGACGGCTATGGCTACACCTTC
few,-,TRBV7-9,TRBJ2-7,CASSLVFRPAYEQYF,TGTGCCAGCAGCTTAGTGTTCCGCCCCGCCTACGAGCAGTACTTC
-,-,TRBV6-5,TRBJ2-7,CASSYGGKSYEQYF,TGTGCCAGCAGTTACGGGGGGAAGTCGTACGAGCAGTACTTC
-,-,TRBV9,TRBJ2-2,CASSTGANTGELFF,TGTGCCAGCAGCACGGGGGCGAACACCGGGGAGCTGTTTTTT
-,-,TRBV20-1,TRBJ1-5,CSAKKGQFNSNQPQHF,TGCAGTGCTAAAAAAGGACAGTTCAATAGCAATCAGCCCCAGCATTTT
few,-,TRBV28,TRBJ2-5,CASGEGVETQYF,TGTGCCAGTGGGGAGGGGGTTGAGACCCAGTACTTC
few,-,TRBV27,TRBJ1-2,CASGRAGAYGYTF,TGTGCCAGCGGCCGGGCAGGGGCCTATGGCTACACCTTC
-,-,TRBV12-3/TRBV12-4,TRBJ2-2,CASRDPGELFF,TGTGCCAGCAGGGATCCAGGGGAGCTGTTTTTT
-,TRBD1,TRBV5-1,TRBJ1-2,CASSLGQGSGYTF,TGCGCCAGCAGCTTGGGACAGGGCAGTGGCTACACCTTC
few,TRBD1,TRBV30,TRBJ1-2,CAWTRQGAGGYTF,TGTGCCTGGACAAGACAGGGGGCCGGTGGCTACACCTTC
-,-,TRBV6-1,TRBJ2-7,CASSHTLDEQYF,TGTGCCAGCAGCCATACCCTAGACGAGCAGTACTTC
few,TRBD1,TRBV30,TRBJ1-5,CAWSTQGGNQPQHF,TGTGCCTGGAGTACTCAGGGGGGCAATCAGCCCCAGCATTTT
-,TRBD2,TRBV7-2,TRBJ2-5,CASSLAGRGGLETQYF,TGTGCCAGCAGCTTAGCCGGGCGGGGGGGCCTAGAGACCCAGTACTTC